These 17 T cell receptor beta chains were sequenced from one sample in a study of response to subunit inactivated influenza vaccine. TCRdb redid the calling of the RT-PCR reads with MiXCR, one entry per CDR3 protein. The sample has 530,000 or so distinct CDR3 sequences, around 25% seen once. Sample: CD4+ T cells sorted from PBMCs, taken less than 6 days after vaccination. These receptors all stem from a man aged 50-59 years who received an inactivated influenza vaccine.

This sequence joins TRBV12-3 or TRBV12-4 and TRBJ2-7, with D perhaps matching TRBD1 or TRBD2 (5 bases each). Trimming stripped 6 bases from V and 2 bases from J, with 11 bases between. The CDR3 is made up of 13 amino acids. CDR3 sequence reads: CASRPGAPYEQYF. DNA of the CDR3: TGTGCCAGCAGGCCCGGGGCGCCCTACGAGCAGTACTTC.

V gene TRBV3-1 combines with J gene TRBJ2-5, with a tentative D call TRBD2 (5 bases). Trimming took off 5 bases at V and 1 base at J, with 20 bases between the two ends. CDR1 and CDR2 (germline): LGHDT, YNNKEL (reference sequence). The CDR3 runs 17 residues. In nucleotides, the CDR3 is TGTGCCAGCAGCTTAAGAGAGTTCCGTCGGGGCCAAGAGACCCAGTACTTC. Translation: CASSLREFRRGQETQYF.

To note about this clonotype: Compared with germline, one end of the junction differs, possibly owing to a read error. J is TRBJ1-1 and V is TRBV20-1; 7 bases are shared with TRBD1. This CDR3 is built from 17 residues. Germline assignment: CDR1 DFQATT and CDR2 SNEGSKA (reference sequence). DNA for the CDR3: TGCTGTGCTGTACAGTTACGCCCGGGACAGCTGAACACTGAAGCTTTCTTT. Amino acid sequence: CCAVQLRPGQLNTEAFF.

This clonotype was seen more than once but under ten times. The CDR3 DNA reads as TGTGCCAGCAGCCAAGGTCAGCTCTATGGCTACACCTTC. The encoded protein is CASSQGQLYGYTF. The gene calls are TRBV3-1 and TRBJ1-2; D uncertain. Germline V CDR1 and CDR2: LGHDT, YNNKEL (reference sequence). V was pared by 1 base and J by 4 bases, with 7 bases between. The CDR3 runs 13 residues.

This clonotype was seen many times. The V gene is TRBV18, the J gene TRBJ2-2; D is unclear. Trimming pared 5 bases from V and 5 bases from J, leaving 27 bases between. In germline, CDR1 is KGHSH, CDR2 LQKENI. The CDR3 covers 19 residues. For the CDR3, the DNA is TGTGCCAGCTCAACATCTGACATTTTCATCGCCCCTGCGACCGGGGAGCTGTTTTTT. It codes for CASSTSDIFIAPATGELFF. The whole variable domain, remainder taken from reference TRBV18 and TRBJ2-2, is NAGVMQNPRHLVRRRGQEARLRCSPMKGHSHVYWYRQLPEEGLKFMVYLQKENIIDESGMPKERFSAEFPKEGPSILRIQQVVRGDSAAYFCASSTSDIFIAPATGELFFGEGSRLTVL.

The CDR3 reads CASRQTGTVNSPLHF. The DNA for the CDR3 is TGTGCCAGCAGGCAAACCGGGACAGTGAATTCACCCCTCCACTTT. V is TRBV12-3 or TRBV12-4 and J is TRBJ1-6, with 7 nucleotides matching TRBD1. The V segment lost 6 bases and the J segment 7 bases; nucleotides outside the gene matches: 9. The CDR3 has 15 residues.

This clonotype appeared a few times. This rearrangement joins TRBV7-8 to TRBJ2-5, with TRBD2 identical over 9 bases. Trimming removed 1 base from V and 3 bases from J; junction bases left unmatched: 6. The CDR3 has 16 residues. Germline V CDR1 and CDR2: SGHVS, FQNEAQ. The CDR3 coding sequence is TGTGCCAGCAGCTTAGGGGCTAGCGGGACTAAAGAGACCCAGTACTTC. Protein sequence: CASSLGASGTKETQYF.

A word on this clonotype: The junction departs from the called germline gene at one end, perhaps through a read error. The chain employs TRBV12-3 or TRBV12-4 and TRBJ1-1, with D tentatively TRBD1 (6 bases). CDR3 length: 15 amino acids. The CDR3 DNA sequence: TGCGCCAGCAGTTTTGGCCAGGGGCGGCGGACTGAAGCTTTCTTT. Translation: CASSFGQGRRTEAFF.

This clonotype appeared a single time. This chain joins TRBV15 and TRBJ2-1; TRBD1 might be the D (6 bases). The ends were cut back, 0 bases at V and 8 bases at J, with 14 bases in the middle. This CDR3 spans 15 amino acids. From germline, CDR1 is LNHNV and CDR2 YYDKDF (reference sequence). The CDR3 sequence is CATSRDARQVDEQFF. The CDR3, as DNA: TGTGCCACCAGCAGAGATGCCAGACAGGTAGATGAGCAGTTCTTC.

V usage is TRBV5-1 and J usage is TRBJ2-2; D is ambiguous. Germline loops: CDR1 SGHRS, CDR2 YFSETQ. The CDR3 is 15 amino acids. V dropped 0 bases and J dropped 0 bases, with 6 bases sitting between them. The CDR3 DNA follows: TGCGCCAGCAGCTTGGCCCGGACGAACACCGGGGAGCTGTTTTTT. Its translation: CASSLARTNTGELFF.

CDR3 in amino acids: CASSLSRAHHEQFF. CDR3 nucleotides: TGTGCCAGCAGCTTGTCCAGGGCTCACCATGAGCAGTTCTTC. The rearrangement links TRBV5-6 to TRBJ2-1, with a tentative D call TRBD1 (5 bases). Germline CDR1 SGHDT, CDR2 YYEEEE. This CDR3 region has 14 residues. The V gene lost 1 base and the J gene lost 8 bases, with 13 bases spanning the gap.

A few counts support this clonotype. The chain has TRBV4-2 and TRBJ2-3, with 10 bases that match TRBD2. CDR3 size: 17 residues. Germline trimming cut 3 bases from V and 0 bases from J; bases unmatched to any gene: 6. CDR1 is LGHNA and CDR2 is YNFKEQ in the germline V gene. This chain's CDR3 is CASSQQALAGSTDTQYF. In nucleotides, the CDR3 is TGTGCCAGCAGCCAGCAGGCACTAGCGGGGAGCACAGATACGCAGTATTTT.

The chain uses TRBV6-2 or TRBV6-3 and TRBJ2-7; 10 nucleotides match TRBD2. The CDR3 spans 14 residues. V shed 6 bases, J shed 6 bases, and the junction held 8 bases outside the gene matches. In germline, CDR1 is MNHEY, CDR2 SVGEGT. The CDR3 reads CASRTSSGSSEQYF. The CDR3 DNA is TGTGCCAGCAGGACCTCTAGCGGGAGCTCCGAGCAGTACTTC.

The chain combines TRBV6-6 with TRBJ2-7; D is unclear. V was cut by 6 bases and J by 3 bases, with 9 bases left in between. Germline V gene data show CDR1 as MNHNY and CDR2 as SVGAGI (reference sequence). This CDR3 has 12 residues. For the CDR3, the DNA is TGTGCCAGCAGCCCGCAACTCTACGAGCAGTACTTC. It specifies CASSPQLYEQYF.

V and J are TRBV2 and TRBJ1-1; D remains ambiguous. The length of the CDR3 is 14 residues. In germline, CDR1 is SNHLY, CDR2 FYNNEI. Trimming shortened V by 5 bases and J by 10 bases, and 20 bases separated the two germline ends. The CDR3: CASSPPFTPELAFF. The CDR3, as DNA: TGTGCCAGCAGTCCTCCCTTTACCCCGGAGCTAGCTTTCTTT.

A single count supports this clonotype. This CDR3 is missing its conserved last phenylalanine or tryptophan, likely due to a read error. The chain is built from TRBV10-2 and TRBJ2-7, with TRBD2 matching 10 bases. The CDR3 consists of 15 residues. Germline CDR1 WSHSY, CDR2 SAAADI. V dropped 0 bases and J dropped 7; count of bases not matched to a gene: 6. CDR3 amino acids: CASSESSGGAKEQYY. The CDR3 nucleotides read TGCGCCAGCAGTGAGTCAAGCGGGGGGGCCAAAGAGCAGTACTAC.

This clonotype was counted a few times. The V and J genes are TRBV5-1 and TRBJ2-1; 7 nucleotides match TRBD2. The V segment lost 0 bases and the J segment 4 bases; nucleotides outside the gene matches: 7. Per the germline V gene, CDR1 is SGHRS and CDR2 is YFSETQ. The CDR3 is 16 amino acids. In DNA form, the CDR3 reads TGCGCCAGCAGCTTGGAAGGACTAGTTGTGTACAATGAGCAGTTCTTC. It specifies CASSLEGLVVYNEQFF.